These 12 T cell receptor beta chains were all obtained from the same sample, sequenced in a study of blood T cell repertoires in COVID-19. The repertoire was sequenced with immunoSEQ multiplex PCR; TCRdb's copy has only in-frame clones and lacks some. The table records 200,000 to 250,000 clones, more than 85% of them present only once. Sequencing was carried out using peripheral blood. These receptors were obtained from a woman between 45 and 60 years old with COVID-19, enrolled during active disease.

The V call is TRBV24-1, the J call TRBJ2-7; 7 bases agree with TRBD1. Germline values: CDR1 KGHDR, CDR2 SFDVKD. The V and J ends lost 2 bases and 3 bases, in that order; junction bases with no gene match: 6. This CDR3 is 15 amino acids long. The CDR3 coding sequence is TGTGCCACCAGTGATTCGACAGGGAAGTACTACGAGCAGTACTTC. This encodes CATSDSTGKYYEQYF.

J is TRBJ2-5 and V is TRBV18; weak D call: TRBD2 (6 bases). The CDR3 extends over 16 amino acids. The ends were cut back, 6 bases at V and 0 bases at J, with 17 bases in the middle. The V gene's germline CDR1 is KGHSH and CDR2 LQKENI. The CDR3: CASSPVSGSYQETQYF. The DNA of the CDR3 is TGTGCCAGCTCCCCCGTAAGCGGGTCGTACCAAGAGACCCAGTACTTC.

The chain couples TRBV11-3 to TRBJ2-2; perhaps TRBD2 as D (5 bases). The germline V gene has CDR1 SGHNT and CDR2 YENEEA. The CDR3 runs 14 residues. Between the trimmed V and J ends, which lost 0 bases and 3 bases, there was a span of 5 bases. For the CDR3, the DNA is TGTGCCAGCAGCTTAGACGGGGACACCGGGGAGCTGTTTTTT. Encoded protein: CASSLDGDTGELFF.

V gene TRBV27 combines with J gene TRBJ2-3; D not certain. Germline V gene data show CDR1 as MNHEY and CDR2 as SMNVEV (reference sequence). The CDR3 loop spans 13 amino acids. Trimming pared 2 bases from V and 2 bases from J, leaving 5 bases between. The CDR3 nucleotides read TGTGCCAGCAGTTTAATAGTCACAGATACGCAGTATTTT. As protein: CASSLIVTDTQYF.

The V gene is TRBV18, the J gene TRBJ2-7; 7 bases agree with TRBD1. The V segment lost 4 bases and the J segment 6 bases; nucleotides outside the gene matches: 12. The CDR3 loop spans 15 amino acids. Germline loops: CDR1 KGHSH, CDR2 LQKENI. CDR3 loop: CASSLLTGNSGEQYF. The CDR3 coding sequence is TGTGCCAGCTCACTCCTGACAGGGAACAGTGGCGAGCAGTACTTC.

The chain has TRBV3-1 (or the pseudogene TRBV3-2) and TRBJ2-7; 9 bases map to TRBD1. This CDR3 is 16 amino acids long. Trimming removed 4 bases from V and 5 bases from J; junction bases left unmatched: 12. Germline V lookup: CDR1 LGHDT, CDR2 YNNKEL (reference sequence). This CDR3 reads CASSPIPGTGTDEQYF. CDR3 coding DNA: TGTGCCAGCAGCCCGATTCCCGGGACAGGGACCGACGAGCAGTACTTC.

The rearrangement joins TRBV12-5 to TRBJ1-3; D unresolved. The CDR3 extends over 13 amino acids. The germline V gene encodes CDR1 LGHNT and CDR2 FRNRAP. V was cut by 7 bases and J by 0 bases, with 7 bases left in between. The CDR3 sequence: CASVISSGNTIYF. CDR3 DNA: TGTGCTAGTGTTATTAGCTCTGGAAACACCATATATTTT.

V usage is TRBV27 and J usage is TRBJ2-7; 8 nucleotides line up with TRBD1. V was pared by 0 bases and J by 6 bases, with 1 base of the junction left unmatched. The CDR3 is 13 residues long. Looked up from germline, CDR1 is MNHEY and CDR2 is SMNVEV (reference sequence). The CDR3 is CASSLSTGGEQYV. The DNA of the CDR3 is TGTGCCAGCAGTTTATCCACAGGGGGCGAGCAGTACGTC.

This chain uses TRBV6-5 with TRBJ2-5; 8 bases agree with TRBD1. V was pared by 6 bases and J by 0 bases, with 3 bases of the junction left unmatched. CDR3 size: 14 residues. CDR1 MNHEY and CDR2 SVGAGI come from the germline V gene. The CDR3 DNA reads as TGTGCCAGCAGAAGACAGGGGTACCAAGAGACCCAGTACTTC. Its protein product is CASRRQGYQETQYF.

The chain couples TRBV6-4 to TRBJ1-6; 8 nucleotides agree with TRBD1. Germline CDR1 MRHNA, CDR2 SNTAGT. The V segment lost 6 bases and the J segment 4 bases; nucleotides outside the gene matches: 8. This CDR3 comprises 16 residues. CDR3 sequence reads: CASSLTGGNYNSPLHF. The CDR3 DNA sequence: TGTGCCAGCAGCCTAACAGGGGGTAATTATAATTCACCCCTCCACTTT.

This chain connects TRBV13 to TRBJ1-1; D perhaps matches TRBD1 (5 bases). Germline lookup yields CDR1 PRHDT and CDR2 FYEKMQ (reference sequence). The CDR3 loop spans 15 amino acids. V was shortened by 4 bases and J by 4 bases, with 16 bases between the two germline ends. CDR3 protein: CASSSRGVKGTEAFF. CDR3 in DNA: TGTGCCAGCAGCTCCCGGGGGGTTAAAGGCACTGAAGCTTTCTTT.

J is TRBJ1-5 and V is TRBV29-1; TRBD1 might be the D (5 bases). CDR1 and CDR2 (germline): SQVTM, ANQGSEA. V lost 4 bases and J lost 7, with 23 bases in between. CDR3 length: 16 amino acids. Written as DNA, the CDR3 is TGCAGCGTTGCTTGTCAGGTTGGGACTCGGGGCCAGCCCCAGCATTTT. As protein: CSVACQVGTRGQPQHF.